This T cell receptor (beta chain) was found in a study of blood T cell repertoires in COVID-19. In the study overall: Samples came from the United States, Italy and Spain, spanning acute and convalescent COVID-19. T cells, B-cell-depleted T cells, or PBMCs provided the cDNA or gDNA that served as material.

The germline gives CDR1 DFQATT, CDR2 SNEGSKA (reference sequence). Trimming at V came to 3 bases and at J to 8 bases, leaving 7 bases not matched to a gene. The CDR3 runs to 14 residues. Original processing methods: Estimation of nucleated cell counts was performed using reference gene primer amplification. Libraries were prepared by immunoSEQ multiplex PCR; TCRdb keeps only in-frame clonotypes and omits some of them. The V and J calls and clone size were taken over from that table, and D and trimming were inferred from the DNA. The repertoire includes about 92,000 clones, around 88% of them detected once, and about a sixth sits in the top ten. While infection was still active, Seattle patients were enrolled and then followed longitudinally.

The sample taken for sequencing was peripheral blood. This clonotype originated in an older woman with COVID-19, enrolled during active disease. The chain is built from TRBV20-1 and TRBJ2-1; 10 bases fit TRBD1. The CDR3 spells CSASGDRGFYEQFF. Here the CDR3 DNA reads TGCAGTGCTAGTGGGGACAGGGGTTTCTATGAGCAGTTCTTC.